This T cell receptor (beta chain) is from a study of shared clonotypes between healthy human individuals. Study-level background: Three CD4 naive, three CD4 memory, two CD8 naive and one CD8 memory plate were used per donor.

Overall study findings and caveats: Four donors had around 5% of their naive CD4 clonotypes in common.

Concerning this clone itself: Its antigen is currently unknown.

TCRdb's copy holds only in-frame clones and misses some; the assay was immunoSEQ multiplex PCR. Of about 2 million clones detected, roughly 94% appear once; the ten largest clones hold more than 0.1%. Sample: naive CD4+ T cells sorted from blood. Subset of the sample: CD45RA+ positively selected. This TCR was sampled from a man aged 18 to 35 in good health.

The CDR3 sequence: CASSLLGVDQPQHF. CDR3 sequence (DNA): TGTGCCAGCTCACTCCTCGGGGTTGATCAGCCCCAGCATTTT. The chain carries TRBV18 and TRBJ1-5; unclear D gene. The length of the CDR3 is 14 residues. Trimming took off 4 bases at V and 5 bases at J, with 12 bases between the two ends. The V gene's germline CDR1 is KGHSH and CDR2 LQKENI.